A single sample gave rise to the 7 T cell receptor beta chains below, sequenced in a study of beta chain features in type 1 diabetes. The investigators reverse transcribed all of the isolated RNA, so they sequenced expressed TCRB transcripts. Sequenced by immunoSEQ multiplex PCR; TCRdb stores in-frame clones only, minus some. This table holds hundreds of thousands of clones, roughly an eighth found once. The antigens these receptors bind are not known. General study findings and limits: TCRB CDR3s from Type 1 diabetes patients were moderately but significantly shorter in all four CD4+ subsets.

Sequencing was carried out using naive CD4+ T cells from blood. The receptors derive from a man between 18 and 35 years old with type 1 diabetes.

The chain joins TRBV11-2 to TRBJ2-5; D is ambiguous. Trimming took off 1 base at V and 7 bases at J, with 16 bases between the two ends. Germline CDR1 reads SGHAT; CDR2 reads FQNNGV. The CDR3 is 15 amino acids. This chain's CDR3 is CASSLGPTEMGTQYF. CDR3 coding DNA: TGTGCCAGCAGCTTAGGACCCACAGAGATGGGGACCCAGTACTTC.

The rearrangement joins TRBV5-1 to TRBJ2-1; no clear D gene. There are 13 residues in the CDR3. Germline V lookup: CDR1 SGHRS, CDR2 YFSETQ. Between the trimmed V and J ends, which lost 0 bases and 9 bases, there was a span of 10 bases. CDR3 residues: CASSLDLSGEQFF. DNA of the CDR3: TGCGCCAGCAGCTTGGACCTGTCCGGTGAGCAGTTCTTC.

This clone showed up just a few times. V and J are TRBV4-2 and TRBJ2-7; 9 bases match TRBD1. Germline-derived CDR1 and CDR2 are LGHNA and YNFKEQ. The CDR3 runs to 17 residues. V shed 4 bases and J 5 bases; nucleotides not matched to a gene: 15. CDR3 nucleotide sequence: TGTGCCAGCAGCCCCCTGATAGAACAGGGGGCTATGAACGAGCAGTACTTC. It codes for CASSPLIEQGAMNEQYF.

With respect to this clone: Other DNA variants within this sample encode the same CDR3. V usage is TRBV12-5 and J usage is TRBJ2-6, with D unclear. The CDR3 length is 13 residues. Trimming removed 6 bases from V and 0 bases from J, with 3 bases in between. Germline V gene data show CDR1 as LGHNT and CDR2 as FRNRAP. The CDR3 sequence: CASGRSGANVLTF. As DNA, the CDR3 is TGTGCTAGTGGCCGCTCTGGGGCCAACGTCCTGACTTTC.

The V call is TRBV5-4, the J call TRBJ2-3, with 9 bases lining up with TRBD2. V gave up 3 bases and J gave up 1 base; unmatched junction bases: 6. CDR3 length: 16 residues. Germline CDR1 and CDR2: SGHNT and YYREEE (reference sequence). CDR3 DNA sequence: TGTGCCAGCAGCTCCCTAGCGGGACGCGGCACAGATACGCAGTATTTT. This encodes CASSSLAGRGTDTQYF.

As for this clone: This CDR3 is also generated by other DNA sequences in the sample. V is TRBV18 and J is TRBJ1-2; the match to TRBD1 covers 8 bases. The CDR3 sequence is 13 residues long. In germline, CDR1 is KGHSH, CDR2 LQKENI. V lost 2 bases and J lost 4; bases outside the gene matches: 0. As DNA, the CDR3 is TGTGCCAGCTCACCAGACAGGGGCTATGGCTACACCTTC. Protein: CASSPDRGYGYTF.

The sample holds a few counts of this clone. The V call is TRBV9, the J call TRBJ2-1, with TRBD1 identical over 8 bases. Per the germline V gene, CDR1 is SGDLS and CDR2 is YYNGEE. The CDR3 has 14 residues. Losses at the gene ends were 2 bases for V and 9 bases for J; bases not matched to a gene: 7. For the CDR3, the DNA is TGTGCCAGCAGCGTGGACAGGGTTGGTAGTGAGCAGTTCTTC. Its translation is CASSVDRVGSEQFF.